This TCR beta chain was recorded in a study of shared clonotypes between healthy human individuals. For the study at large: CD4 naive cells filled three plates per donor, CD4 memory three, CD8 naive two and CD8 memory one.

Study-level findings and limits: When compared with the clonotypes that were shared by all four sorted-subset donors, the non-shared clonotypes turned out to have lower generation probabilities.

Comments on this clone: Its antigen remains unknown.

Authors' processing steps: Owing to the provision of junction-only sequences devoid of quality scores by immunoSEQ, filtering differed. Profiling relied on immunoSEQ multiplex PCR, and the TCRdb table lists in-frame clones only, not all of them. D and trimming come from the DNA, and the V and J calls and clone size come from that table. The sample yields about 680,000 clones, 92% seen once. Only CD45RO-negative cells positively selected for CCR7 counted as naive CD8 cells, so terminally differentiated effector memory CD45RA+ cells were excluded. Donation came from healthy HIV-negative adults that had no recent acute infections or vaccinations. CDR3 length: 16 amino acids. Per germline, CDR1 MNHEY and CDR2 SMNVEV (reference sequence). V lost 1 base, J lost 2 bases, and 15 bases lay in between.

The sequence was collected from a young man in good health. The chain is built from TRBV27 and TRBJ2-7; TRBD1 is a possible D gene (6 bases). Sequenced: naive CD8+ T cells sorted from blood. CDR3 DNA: TGTGCCAGCAGTTTATTGTGGCAGGGGCGACCCTACGAGCAGTACTTC. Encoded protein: CASSLLWQGRPYEQYF.